Presented here are 7 T cell receptor beta chains from one specimen sequenced in a study of human T cells and chemical hapten exposure. Noted time point: patch test 2, 6 weeks after DPC sensitization. The sample's treatment: therapeutic diphenylcyclopropenone sensitization with weekly scalp DPC. Each CDR3 protein is one row after TCRdb ran MiXCR on the RACE reads. The sample records approximately 96,000 distinct CDR3 sequences, over 7.5% being singletons. This specimen consisted of whole blood, obtained in connection with sensitization to the hapten diphenylcyclopropenone (DPC). These receptors originate from a woman aged 40 to 55 with alopecia areata. Some clones in this sample may be carry-over from other donors' samples.

This clonotype was seen many times. The chain combines TRBV20-1 with TRBJ1-5; TRBD1 matches 7 bases. The CDR3 has 16 residues. Germline CDR1 DFQATT, CDR2 SNEGSKA (reference sequence). V trimming: 0 bases; J trimming: 6 bases; junction bases outside the gene matches: 11. CDR3 sequence reads: CSARENRGRTGQPQHF. DNA of the CDR3: TGCAGTGCTAGAGAAAACAGGGGAAGGACGGGTCAGCCCCAGCATTTT.

This clonotype was seen ten or more times. This sequence joins TRBV6-2 or TRBV6-3 and TRBJ2-7, with 15 bases fitting TRBD2. This CDR3 comprises 16 residues. The ends lost 5 bases at V and 6 bases at J; junction bases unmatched: 8. Germline V lookup: CDR1 MNHEY, CDR2 SVGEGT. For the CDR3, the DNA is TGTGCCAGCAGTCCGATGGGACTAGCGGGAGGCTCCGAGCAGTACTTC. This codes for CASSPMGLAGGSEQYF.

There are many counts of this clonotype. This sequence joins TRBV6-2 or TRBV6-3 and TRBJ2-2; 10 bases fit TRBD1. The CDR3 spans 15 residues. J lost 4 bases, V lost 5 bases, and 4 bases had no gene match. In germline, CDR1 is MNHEY, CDR2 SVGEGT. The chain's CDR3 is CASSPTGGITGELFF. As DNA, the CDR3 is TGTGCCAGCAGTCCGACAGGGGGCATCACCGGGGAGCTGTTTTTT.

The V gene is TRBV19, the J gene TRBJ2-7, with D unclear. The CDR3 runs 12 residues. Trimming shortened V by 5 bases and J by 6 bases, and 11 bases separated the two germline ends. The germline V gene encodes CDR1 LNHDA and CDR2 SQIVND (reference sequence). This chain's CDR3 is CASSQGLGEQYF. In DNA form, the CDR3 reads TGTGCCAGTAGTCAAGGGCTCGGCGAGCAGTACTTC.

The V gene is TRBV3-1, the J gene TRBJ2-6; D uncertain. V lost 3 bases to trimming and J lost 0 bases, with 3 bases between them. Per germline, CDR1 LGHDT and CDR2 YNNKEL (reference sequence). The CDR3 is made up of 14 amino acids. Written as DNA, the CDR3 is TGTGCCAGCAGCCACAGCTCTGGGGCCAACGTCCTGACTTTC. This gives the protein CASSHSSGANVLTF.

This clonotype was observed at least ten times. The chain combines TRBV20-1 with TRBJ1-1; the D gene is possibly TRBD1 (6 bases). The CDR3 consists of 11 residues. Germline CDR1 and CDR2: DFQATT and SNEGSKA (reference sequence). Trimming removed 6 bases from V and 4 bases from J, with 9 bases in between. CDR3 sequence reads: CSAYRATEAFF. The CDR3 region has the DNA TGCAGTGCCTACAGGGCCACTGAAGCTTTCTTT.

The chain couples TRBV6-2 or TRBV6-3 to TRBJ2-7; perhaps TRBD2 as D (5 bases). There are 15 residues in the CDR3. Deletions cut 5 bases from V and 4 bases from J, with 18 bases between. Germline CDR1 reads MNHEY; CDR2 reads SVGEGT. The CDR3 loop is CASSIYGNNPYEQYF. Written as DNA, the CDR3 is TGTGCCAGCAGTATCTACGGGAACAACCCTTACGAGCAGTACTTC.